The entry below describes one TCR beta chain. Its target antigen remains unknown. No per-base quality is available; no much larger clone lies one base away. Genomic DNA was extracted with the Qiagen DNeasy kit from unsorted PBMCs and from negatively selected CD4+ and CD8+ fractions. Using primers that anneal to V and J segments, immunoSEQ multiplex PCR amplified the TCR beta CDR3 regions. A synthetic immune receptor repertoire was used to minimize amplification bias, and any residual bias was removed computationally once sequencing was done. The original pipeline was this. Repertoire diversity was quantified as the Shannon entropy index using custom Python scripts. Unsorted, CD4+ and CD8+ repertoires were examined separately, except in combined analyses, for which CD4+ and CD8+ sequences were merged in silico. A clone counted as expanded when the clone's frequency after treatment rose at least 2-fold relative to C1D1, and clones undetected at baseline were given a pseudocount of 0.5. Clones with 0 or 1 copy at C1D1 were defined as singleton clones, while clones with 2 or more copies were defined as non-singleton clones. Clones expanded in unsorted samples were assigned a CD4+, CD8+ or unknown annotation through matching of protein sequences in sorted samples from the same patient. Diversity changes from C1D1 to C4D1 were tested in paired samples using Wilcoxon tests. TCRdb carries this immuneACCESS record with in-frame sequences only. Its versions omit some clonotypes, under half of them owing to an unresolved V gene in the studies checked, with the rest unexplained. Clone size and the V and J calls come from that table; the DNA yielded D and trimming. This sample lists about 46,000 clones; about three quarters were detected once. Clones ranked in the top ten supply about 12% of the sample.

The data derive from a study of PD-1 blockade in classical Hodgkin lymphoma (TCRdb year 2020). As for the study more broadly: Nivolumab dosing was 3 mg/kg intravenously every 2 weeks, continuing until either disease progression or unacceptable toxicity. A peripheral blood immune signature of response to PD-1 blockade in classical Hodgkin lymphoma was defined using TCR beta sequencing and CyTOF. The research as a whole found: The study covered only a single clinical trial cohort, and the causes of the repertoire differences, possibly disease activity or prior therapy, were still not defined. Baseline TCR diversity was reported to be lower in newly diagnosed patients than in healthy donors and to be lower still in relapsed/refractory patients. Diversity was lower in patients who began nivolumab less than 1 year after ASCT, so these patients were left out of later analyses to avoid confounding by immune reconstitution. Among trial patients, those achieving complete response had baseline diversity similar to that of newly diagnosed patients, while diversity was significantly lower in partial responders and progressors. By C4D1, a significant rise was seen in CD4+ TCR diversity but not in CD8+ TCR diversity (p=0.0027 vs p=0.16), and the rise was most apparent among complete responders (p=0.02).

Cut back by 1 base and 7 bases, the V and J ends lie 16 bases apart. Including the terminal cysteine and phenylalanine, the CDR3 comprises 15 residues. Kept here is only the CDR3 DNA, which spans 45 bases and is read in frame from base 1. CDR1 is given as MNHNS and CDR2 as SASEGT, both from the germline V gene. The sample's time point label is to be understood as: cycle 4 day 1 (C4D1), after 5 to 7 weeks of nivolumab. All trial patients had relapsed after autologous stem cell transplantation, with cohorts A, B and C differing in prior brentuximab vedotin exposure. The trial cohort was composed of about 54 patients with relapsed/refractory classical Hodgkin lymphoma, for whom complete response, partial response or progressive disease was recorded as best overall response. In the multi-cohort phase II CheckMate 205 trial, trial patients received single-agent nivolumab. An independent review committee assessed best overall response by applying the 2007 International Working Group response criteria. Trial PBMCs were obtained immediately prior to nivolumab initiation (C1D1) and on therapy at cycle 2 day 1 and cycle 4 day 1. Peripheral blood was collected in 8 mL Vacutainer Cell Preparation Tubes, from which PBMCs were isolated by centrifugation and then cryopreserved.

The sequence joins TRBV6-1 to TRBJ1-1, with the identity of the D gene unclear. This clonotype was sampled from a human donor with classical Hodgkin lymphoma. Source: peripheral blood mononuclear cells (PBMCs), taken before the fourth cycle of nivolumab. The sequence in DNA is TGTGCCAGCAGTGAAGGGTCAGGAAAAGTAGGTGAAGCTTTCTTT. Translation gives CASSEGSGKVGEAFF.